A single sample gave rise to the 2 T cell receptor beta chains below, sequenced in a study of cytomegalovirus exposure and HLA in healthy donors. Vbeta (60) and Jbeta (13) primers were used in the PCR. Measured with immunoSEQ multiplex PCR; TCRdb has only the in-frame clones, and not every one. The sample records 200,000 or so clones, approximately 81% being singletons. Sequencing was carried out using PBMCs. Every receptor here comes from a woman between 18 and 30 years old in good health and CMV-seropositive.

J is TRBJ2-3 and V is TRBV7-2, with 9 nucleotides matching TRBD2. Unmatched junction bases numbered 8, after V lost 2 bases and J lost 2 bases. The CDR3 spans 17 residues. In germline, CDR1 is SGHTA, CDR2 FQGNSA. CDR3: CASSLTPLAGITDTQYF. The CDR3 bases are TGTGCCAGCAGCTTAACCCCGCTAGCGGGGATCACAGATACGCAGTATTTT.

Only one count was recorded for this clone. V gene TRBV6-1 combines with J gene TRBJ1-6; 7 bases are shared with TRBD1. The junction had 11 bases not matched to a gene; V was cut back by 8 bases and J by 7 bases. Germline V gene lookup returns CDR1 MNHNS and CDR2 SASEGT. This CDR3 is 15 amino acids long. The CDR3 protein is CASGPWGQLNSPLHF. The CDR3 DNA follows: TGTGCCAGCGGGCCTTGGGGACAGCTAAATTCACCCCTCCACTTT.